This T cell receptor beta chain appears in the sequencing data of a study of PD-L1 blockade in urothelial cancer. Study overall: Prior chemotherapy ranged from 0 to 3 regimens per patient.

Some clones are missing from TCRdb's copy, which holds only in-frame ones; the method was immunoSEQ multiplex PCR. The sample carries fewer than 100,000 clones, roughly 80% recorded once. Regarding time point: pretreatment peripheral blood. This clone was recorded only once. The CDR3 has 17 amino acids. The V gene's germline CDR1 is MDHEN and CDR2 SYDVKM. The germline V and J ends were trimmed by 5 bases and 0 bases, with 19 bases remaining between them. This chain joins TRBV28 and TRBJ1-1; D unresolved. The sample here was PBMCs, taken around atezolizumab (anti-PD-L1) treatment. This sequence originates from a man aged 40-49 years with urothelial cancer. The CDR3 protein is CASSPPRTGSMNTEAFF. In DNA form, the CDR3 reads TGTGCCAGCAGTCCTCCGCGGACGGGAAGCATGAACACTGAAGCTTTCTTT.